One sample yielded the 27 T cell receptor beta chains listed below, sequenced in a study of CD8 T cells in Susac syndrome. Roughly 0.45 to 1 ug RNA was reverse transcribed with random hexamers. TCRdb reanalysed the immunoSEQ multiplex PCR reads using MiXCR and keeps one entry per CDR3 protein. The data hold hundreds of thousands of distinct CDR3 sequences, with about 94% observed a single time. Sequenced input: CD4+ T cells from PBMCs. Source of these receptors: a human donor with Susac syndrome.

There are a few counts of this clonotype. V is TRBV29-1 and J is TRBJ1-2; D is undetermined. Trimming pared 1 base from V and 5 bases from J, leaving 8 bases between. CDR3 length equals 12 residues. In germline, CDR1 is SQVTM, CDR2 ANQGSEA. The CDR3 spells CSVEGAFYGYTF. In nucleotides, the CDR3 is TGCAGCGTTGAAGGGGCGTTTTATGGCTACACCTTC.

The rearrangement joins TRBV15 to TRBJ2-1, with 7 nucleotides matching TRBD2. Germline CDR1 and CDR2: LNHNV and YYDKDF (reference sequence). Trimming at V came to 1 base and at J to 8 bases, leaving 8 bases not matched to a gene. The CDR3 spans 15 residues. The CDR3 spells CATSRGGTTDDEQFF. The DNA for the CDR3 is TGTGCCACCAGCAGAGGCGGGACTACTGACGATGAGCAGTTCTTC.

CDR3 in DNA: TGTGCCAGCAGCTTTAGCCGCGGTCAAGAGACCCAGTACTTC. Encoded protein: CASSFSRGQETQYF. The chain combines TRBV11-3 with TRBJ2-5; no definite D call. The CDR3 totals 14 residues. Trimming cost V 3 bases and J 2 bases, with 10 bases left between them. The germline CDR1 and CDR2 sequences are SGHNT and YENEEA.

This clonotype was counted a single time. This rearrangement joins TRBV20-1 to TRBJ2-7; D may be TRBD1 (6 bases). The CDR3 is 13 amino acids. Germline CDR1 is DFQATT and CDR2 is SNEGSKA (reference sequence). Trimming shortened V by 2 bases and J by 1 base, and 9 bases separated the two germline ends. The CDR3 DNA reads TGCAGTGCTAGACTGGGACATTCCTACGAGCAGTACTTC. As protein: CSARLGHSYEQYF.

The chain has TRBV4-1 and TRBJ2-4; D gene unclear. CDR1 MGHRA and CDR2 YSYEKL come from the germline V gene. V lost 2 bases and J lost 8, with 16 bases in between. This CDR3 region has 15 residues. The CDR3 nucleotides are TGCGCCAGCAGCCAAATCGGCCCGCACTGGGACATTCAGTACTTC. Translation: CASSQIGPHWDIQYF.

The gene calls are TRBV12-3 or TRBV12-4 and TRBJ1-3; D is unresolved. V was cut by 6 bases and J by 4 bases, with 13 bases left in between. This CDR3 is built from 14 residues. The CDR3 nucleotides read TGTGCCAGCAGCAGAGGATTAGAGGGAAACACCATATATTTT. Protein: CASSRGLEGNTIYF.

CDR3 DNA: TGTGCCAGCAGACATTCCGGGACCCAGAGGCCAGCTTTCTTT. It codes for CASRHSGTQRPAFF. This chain joins TRBV27 and TRBJ1-1; a possible D gene is TRBD1 (5 bases). The CDR3 runs 14 residues. With 6 bases removed from V and 10 bases from J, the gap between germline ends came to 21 bases. Germline values: CDR1 MNHEY, CDR2 SMNVEV (reference sequence).

The V and J genes are TRBV6-1 and TRBJ1-2; 7 bases are a match to TRBD1. V shed 6 bases, J shed 2 bases, and the junction held 12 bases outside the gene matches. Germline CDR1 reads MNHNS; CDR2 reads SASEGT. The CDR3 is 16 residues long. This chain's CDR3 is CASSPNRGQANYGYTF. In nucleotides, the CDR3 is TGTGCCAGCAGCCCTAACCGAGGACAGGCAAACTATGGCTACACCTTC.

The chain joins TRBV27 to TRBJ1-6; D possibly corresponds to TRBD1 (5 bases). The CDR3 is made up of 15 amino acids. Germline loops: CDR1 MNHEY, CDR2 SMNVEV (reference sequence). Deletions cut 0 bases from V and 9 bases from J, with 12 bases between. This CDR3 reads CASSLSWRDGSPLHF. CDR3 nucleotide sequence: TGTGCCAGCAGTTTATCGTGGAGGGACGGTTCACCCCTCCACTTT.

This chain connects TRBV7-2 to TRBJ1-1; TRBD1 matches 9 bases. Trimming at V came to 6 bases and at J to 1 base, leaving 6 bases not matched to a gene. This CDR3 region has 15 residues. The germline CDR1 and CDR2 sequences are SGHTA and FQGNSA. CDR3 bases: TGTGCCAGCAGTTTGAGGACAGGGGCGAACACTGAAGCTTTCTTT. Amino acid sequence: CASSLRTGANTEAFF.

The rearrangement uses TRBV6-6 and TRBJ1-2; possibly TRBD1 for D (6 bases). The CDR3 extends over 13 amino acids. CDR1 is MNHNY and CDR2 is SVGAGI in the germline V gene (reference sequence). The V and J ends lost 6 bases and 4 bases respectively, with 12 bases between them. The CDR3 DNA reads as TGTGCCAGCAGACCTACAGGGACCTATGGCTACACCTTC. This encodes CASRPTGTYGYTF.

The V gene is TRBV30, the J gene TRBJ1-1; D perhaps matches TRBD1 (6 bases). The V gene's germline CDR1 is GTSNPN and CDR2 SVGIG (reference sequence). The V gene lost 3 bases and the J gene lost 1 base, with 9 bases spanning the gap. The CDR3 loop spans 13 amino acids. The CDR3 loop reads CAWSGQRNTEAFF. In nucleotides, the CDR3 is TGTGCCTGGAGCGGACAGAGGAACACTGAAGCTTTCTTT.

This rearrangement joins TRBV20-1 to TRBJ2-7, with no clear D. Germline V gene sequence: CDR1 DFQATT, CDR2 SNEGSKA (reference sequence). With 3 bases removed from V and 6 bases from J, the gap between germline ends came to 15 bases. CDR3 length: 13 amino acids. CDR3 nucleotides: TGCAGTGCTAGGACACAGCCTGACGGCGAGCAGTACTTC. Protein product: CSARTQPDGEQYF.

The genes are TRBV7-2 and TRBJ2-7, with 8 positions matching TRBD2. With 4 bases clipped from V and 0 bases from J, the junction kept 14 bases outside the gene matches. In germline, CDR1 is SGHTA, CDR2 FQGNSA. The length of the CDR3 is 18 residues. The DNA of the CDR3 is TGTGCCAGCAGCTCTACTCGCCGGGGGGGATTCAGCTCCTACGAGCAGTACTTC. Translation gives CASSSTRRGGFSSYEQYF.

V is TRBV20-1 and J is TRBJ2-7, with D maybe TRBD2 (5 bases). CDR1 DFQATT and CDR2 SNEGSKA come from the germline V gene (reference sequence). The germline V and J ends were trimmed by 1 base and 4 bases, with 14 bases remaining between them. This CDR3 region has 14 residues. The CDR3 DNA reads TGCAGTGCTAGAGCCCTTGAGCGGAGGTACGAGCAGTACTTC. As protein: CSARALERRYEQYF.

The J gene is TRBJ1-1, the V gene TRBV7-6, with D hard to call. Trimming removed 4 bases from V and 6 bases from J, with 12 bases in between. Germline CDR1 reads SGHVS; CDR2 reads FNYEAQ. The CDR3 loop spans 13 amino acids. The CDR3 coding sequence is TGTGCCAGCAGCTCCACCTTACGGGCTGAAGCTTTCTTT. Amino acid sequence: CASSSTLRAEAFF.

The chain employs TRBV6-1 and TRBJ1-1; 8 nucleotides agree with TRBD1. Germline-derived CDR1 and CDR2 are MNHNS and SASEGT. The length of the CDR3 is 14 residues. V shed 6 bases and J 0 bases; nucleotides not matched to a gene: 3. The CDR3 DNA is TGTGCCAGCAGAGACAGGGGTTTGAACACTGAAGCTTTCTTT. As protein: CASRDRGLNTEAFF.

The chain has TRBV29-1 and TRBJ1-2; the match to TRBD1 covers 8 bases. The junction had 8 bases not matched to a gene; V was cut back by 0 bases and J by 2 bases. The CDR3 covers 16 residues. CDR1 and CDR2 from the germline V gene are SQVTM and ANQGSEA. The CDR3: CSVEDHFRGRNYGYTF. CDR3 nucleotide sequence: TGCAGCGTTGAAGATCACTTCAGGGGGCGAAACTATGGCTACACCTTC.

The chain employs TRBV5-1 and TRBJ1-5, with TRBD1 as a possible D gene (5 bases). Trimming took off 5 bases at V and 0 bases at J, with 12 bases between the two ends. The CDR3 spans 15 residues. CDR1 and CDR2 (germline): SGHRS, YFSETQ. CDR3 protein: CASRSTTASNQPQHF. In nucleotides, the CDR3 is TGCGCCAGCAGATCCACGACAGCTAGCAATCAGCCCCAGCATTTT.

V usage is TRBV29-1 and J usage is TRBJ2-1, with a possible D match to TRBD2 (6 bases). The CDR3 has 14 residues. The V gene's germline CDR1 is SQVTM and CDR2 ANQGSEA. With 4 bases removed from V and 0 bases from J, the gap between germline ends came to 10 bases. The CDR3 reads CSVGGVSSYNEQFF. The CDR3 DNA sequence: TGCAGCGTTGGGGGGGTGAGCTCCTACAATGAGCAGTTCTTC.

This rearrangement joins TRBV4-3 to TRBJ1-1; a weak D match, TRBD1 (5 bases). Germline lookup yields CDR1 LGHNA and CDR2 YSLEER. V lost 0 bases, J lost 5 bases, and 10 bases lay in between. The CDR3 is 14 amino acids. The CDR3 region is CASSQDRERTEAFF. The CDR3 DNA follows: TGCGCCAGCAGCCAAGACAGGGAAAGGACTGAAGCTTTCTTT.

The chain couples TRBV6-2 or TRBV6-3 to TRBJ2-3, with a tentative D call TRBD1 (5 bases). The CDR3 is made up of 14 amino acids. Germline loops: CDR1 MNHEY, CDR2 SVGEGT. Trimming took 5 bases from V and 4 from J, leaving 13 bases between them. The CDR3 sequence: CASSDHDRSDTQYF. The CDR3 region has the DNA TGTGCCAGCAGTGACCACGACAGATCAGATACGCAGTATTTT.

The J gene is TRBJ1-3, the V gene TRBV12-3 or TRBV12-4; D is undetermined. V gave up 6 bases and J gave up 11 bases, with 11 bases separating them. The CDR3 covers 11 residues. CDR3: CASSYEVAIYF. The CDR3 DNA sequence: TGTGCCAGCAGCTATGAGGTCGCCATATATTTT.

In its sample, this clonotype was seen once. The rearrangement joins TRBV7-6 to TRBJ2-3, with a tentative D call TRBD1 (6 bases). V gave up 1 base and J gave up 4 bases, with 12 bases separating them. The CDR3 runs 15 residues. CDR1 and CDR2 from the germline V gene are SGHVS and FNYEAQ. The CDR3 DNA reads as TGTGCCAGCAGCTTAGGGCAGGGGAGTGCAGATACGCAGTATTTT. It yields the protein CASSLGQGSADTQYF.

The rearrangement links TRBV30 to TRBJ1-2, with unresolved D. V was pared by 4 bases and J by 6 bases, with 15 bases between. The germline gives CDR1 GTSNPN, CDR2 SVGIG (reference sequence). The CDR3 runs to 13 residues. This chain's CDR3 is CAWTEDGPHGYTF. CDR3 bases: TGTGCCTGGACCGAGGACGGTCCTCATGGCTACACCTTC.

The V and J genes are TRBV20-1 and TRBJ2-5; TRBD2 aligns across 7 bases. Germline V gene sequence: CDR1 DFQATT, CDR2 SNEGSKA (reference sequence). The junction had 7 bases not matched to a gene; V was cut back by 5 bases and J by 4 bases. CDR3 size: 13 residues. The CDR3 sequence: CSAPSSGAETQYF. The CDR3 DNA sequence: TGCAGTGCTCCCTCGAGCGGGGCAGAGACCCAGTACTTC.

V usage is TRBV4-3 and J usage is TRBJ2-6; unclear D gene. Trimming took 0 bases from V and 11 from J, leaving 11 bases between them. This CDR3 contains 14 residues. Germline CDR1 is LGHNA and CDR2 is YSLEER. This CDR3 is CASSQESGPDVLTF. As DNA, the CDR3 is TGCGCCAGCAGCCAAGAATCCGGACCCGACGTCCTGACTTTC.